The clone carrying this T cell receptor beta chain has a count of ten or more. What it binds is unknown. This sample stems from a study of early T cells in non-severe SARS-CoV-2 infection. Overall study: Sequencing of bulk RNA from unsorted whole blood was done, without chain pairing.

Unique molecular identifiers were added to individual cDNA molecules. TCRdb processed the 5' RACE reads anew with MiXCR; each CDR3 protein has one entry. Of 30,000 to 45,000 distinct CDR3 sequences in the sample, roughly 9.9% are singletons; the top ten hold more than 10%. Regarding the study as a whole: Private and CD4 specificities were missed by VDJdb matching, skewed to anti-spike CD8.

Sequenced material: whole blood. This clonotype was sampled from an adult who was a healthcare worker with PCR-confirmed SARS-CoV-2 infection or an uninfected control (not recorded which).

Here the CDR3 reads CASSNRAETQYF. In nucleotides, the CDR3 is TGTGCCAGCAGTAACCGGGCGGAGACCCAGTACTTC. The chain uses TRBV6-6 and TRBJ2-5, with no clear D. The CDR3 extends over 12 amino acids. Germline CDR1 MNHNY, CDR2 SVGAGI (reference sequence). The ends were cut back, 5 bases at V and 5 bases at J, with 9 bases in the middle.